The clone carrying this T cell receptor (beta chain) was seen more than once but under ten times. In TCRdb, the 5' RACE reads were re-called with MiXCR into one record per CDR3 protein. The sample shows more than 60,000 distinct CDR3 sequences, 9.5% to 15% of them seen only once. This sample was included in a study of early T cells in non-severe SARS-CoV-2 infection. The germline V gene encodes CDR1 MDHEN and CDR2 SYDVKM. The V gene lost 3 bases and the J gene lost 4 bases, with 6 bases spanning the gap. The CDR3 covers 12 residues. This clonotype was sampled from an adult who was a healthcare worker with PCR-confirmed SARS-CoV-2 infection or an uninfected control (not recorded which). The rearrangement uses TRBV28 and TRBJ2-5; possible D gene TRBD1, 6 bases. Specimen: whole blood, collected at baseline. The DNA of the CDR3 is TGTGCCAGCAGTTTCAGGGGAGAGACCCAGTACTTC. It is translated as CASSFRGETQYF.